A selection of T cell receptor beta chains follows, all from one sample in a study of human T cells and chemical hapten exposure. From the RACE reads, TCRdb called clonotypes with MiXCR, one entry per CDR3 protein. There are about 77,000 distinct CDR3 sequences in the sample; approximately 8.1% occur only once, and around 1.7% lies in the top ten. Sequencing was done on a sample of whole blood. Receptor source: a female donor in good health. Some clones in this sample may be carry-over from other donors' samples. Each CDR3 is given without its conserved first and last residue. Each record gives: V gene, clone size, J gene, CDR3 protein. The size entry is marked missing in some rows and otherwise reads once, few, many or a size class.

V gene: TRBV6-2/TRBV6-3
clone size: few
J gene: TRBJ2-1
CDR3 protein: ASSYTSQAGESYNEQF

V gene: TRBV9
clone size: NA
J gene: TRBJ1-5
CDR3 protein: ASSAWTGEDQPQH

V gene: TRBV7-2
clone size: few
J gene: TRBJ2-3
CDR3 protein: AKREAGGSTDTQY

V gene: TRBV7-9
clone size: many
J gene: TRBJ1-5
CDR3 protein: ASSQDGGIGNQPQH

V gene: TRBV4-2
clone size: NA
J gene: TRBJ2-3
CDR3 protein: ASSHSWEGGVSRDTQY

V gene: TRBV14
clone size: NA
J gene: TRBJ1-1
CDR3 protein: ASSQDPQGYTEAF

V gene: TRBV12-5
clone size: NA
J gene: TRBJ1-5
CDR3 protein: ASGFGNQPQH

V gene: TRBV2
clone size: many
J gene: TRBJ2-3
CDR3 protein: ASSRDRGSTDTQY

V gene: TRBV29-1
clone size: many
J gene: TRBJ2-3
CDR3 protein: SVPVGTGGFFSTDTQY

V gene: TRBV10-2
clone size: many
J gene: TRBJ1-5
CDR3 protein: ASRSTGYSNQPQH

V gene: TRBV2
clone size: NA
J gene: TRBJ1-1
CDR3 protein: AITLNEAF

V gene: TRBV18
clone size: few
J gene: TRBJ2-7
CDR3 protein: ASSPQGARSEQY

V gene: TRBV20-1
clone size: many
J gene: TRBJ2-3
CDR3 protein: SARVIAGITDTQY

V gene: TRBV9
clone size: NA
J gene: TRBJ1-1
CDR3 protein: ASSVESDGDPARGTEAF

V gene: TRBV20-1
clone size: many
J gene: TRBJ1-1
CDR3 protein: SARDPRGGTEAF

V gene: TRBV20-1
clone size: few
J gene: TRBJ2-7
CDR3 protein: SASGLGSYEQY

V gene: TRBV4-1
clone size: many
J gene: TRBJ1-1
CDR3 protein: ASSHEDRVNTEAF

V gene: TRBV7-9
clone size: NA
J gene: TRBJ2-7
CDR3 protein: ASSLEGASGRAYEQY

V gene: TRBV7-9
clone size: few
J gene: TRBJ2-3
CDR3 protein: ASSQRLAGTGTDTQY

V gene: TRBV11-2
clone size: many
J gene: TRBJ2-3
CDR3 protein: ASWGLRQDTQY

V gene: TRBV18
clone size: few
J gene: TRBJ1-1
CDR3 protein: ASSPPRGQGALYTEAF

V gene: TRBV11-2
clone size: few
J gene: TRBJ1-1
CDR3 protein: ASSLIRGPLVAAF

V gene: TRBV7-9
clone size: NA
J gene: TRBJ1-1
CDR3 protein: ASSPGDEAF

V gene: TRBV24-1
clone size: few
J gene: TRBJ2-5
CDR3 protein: ATSDLRRPETQY

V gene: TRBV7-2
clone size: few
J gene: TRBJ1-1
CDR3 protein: ASSLLTGITEAF

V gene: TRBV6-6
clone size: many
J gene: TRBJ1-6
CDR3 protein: ASSHTPNRVHNSPLH

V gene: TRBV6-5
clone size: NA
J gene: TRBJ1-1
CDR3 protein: ASQVAGWNTEAF

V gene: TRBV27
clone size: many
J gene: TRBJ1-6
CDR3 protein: ASSFETGLLHSPLH

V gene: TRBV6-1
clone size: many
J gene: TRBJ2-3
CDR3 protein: ASSEVESTQY

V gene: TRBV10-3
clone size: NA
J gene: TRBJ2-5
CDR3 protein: ASREGLQETQY

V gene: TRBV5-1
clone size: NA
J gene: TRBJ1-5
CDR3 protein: AVPGSERNQPQH

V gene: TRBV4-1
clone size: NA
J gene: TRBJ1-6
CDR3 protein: ASSNRGGRYNSPLH

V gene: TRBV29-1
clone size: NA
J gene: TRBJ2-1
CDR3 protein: SVLLAGGHGEQF

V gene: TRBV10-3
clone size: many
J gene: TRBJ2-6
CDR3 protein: AISESERDQNSGANVLT

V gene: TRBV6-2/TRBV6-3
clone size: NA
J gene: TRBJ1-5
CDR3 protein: ASSSRGREPQH

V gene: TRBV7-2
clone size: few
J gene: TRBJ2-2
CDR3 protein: ASSLSWRARGELF

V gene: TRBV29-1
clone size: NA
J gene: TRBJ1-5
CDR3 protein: SVVQTGGNQPQH

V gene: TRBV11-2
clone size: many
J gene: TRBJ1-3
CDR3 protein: ASSLGHSGNTIY

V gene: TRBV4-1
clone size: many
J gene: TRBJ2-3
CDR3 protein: ASSPASSTDTQY

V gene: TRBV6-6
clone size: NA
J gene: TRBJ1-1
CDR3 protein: ASSSKQVSNTEAF

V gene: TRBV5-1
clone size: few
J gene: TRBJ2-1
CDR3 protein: ASSLNRDRGYNEQF

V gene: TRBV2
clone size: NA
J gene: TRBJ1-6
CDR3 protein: ASSVRGLGSPLH

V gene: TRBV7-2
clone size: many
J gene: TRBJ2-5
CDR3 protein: ASSLVGRGSLKETQY

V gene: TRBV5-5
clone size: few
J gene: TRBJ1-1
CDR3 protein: ASSQQGIGTEAF

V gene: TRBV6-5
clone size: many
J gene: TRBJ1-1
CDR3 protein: ASSYQATVMNTEAF

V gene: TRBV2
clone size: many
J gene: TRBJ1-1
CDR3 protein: ASSEKSPRGAF

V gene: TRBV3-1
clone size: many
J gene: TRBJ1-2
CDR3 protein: ASSLTAGGGYT

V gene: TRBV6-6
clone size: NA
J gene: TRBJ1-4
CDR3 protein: ASSYRSATNEKLF

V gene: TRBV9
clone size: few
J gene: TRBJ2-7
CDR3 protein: ASSPRTGHYEQY

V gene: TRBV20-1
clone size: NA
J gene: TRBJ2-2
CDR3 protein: SARDHNTGELF

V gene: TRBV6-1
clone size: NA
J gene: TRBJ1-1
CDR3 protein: ASSEQGGLNTEAF

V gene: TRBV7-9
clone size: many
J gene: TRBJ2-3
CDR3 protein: ASSLRGGVGTDTQY

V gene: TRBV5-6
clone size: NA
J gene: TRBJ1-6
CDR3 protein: ASSRRAYNSPLH

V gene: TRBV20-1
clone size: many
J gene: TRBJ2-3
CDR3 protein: SARLASTDTQY

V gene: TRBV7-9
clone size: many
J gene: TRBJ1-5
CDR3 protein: ASSLGWGNQPQH